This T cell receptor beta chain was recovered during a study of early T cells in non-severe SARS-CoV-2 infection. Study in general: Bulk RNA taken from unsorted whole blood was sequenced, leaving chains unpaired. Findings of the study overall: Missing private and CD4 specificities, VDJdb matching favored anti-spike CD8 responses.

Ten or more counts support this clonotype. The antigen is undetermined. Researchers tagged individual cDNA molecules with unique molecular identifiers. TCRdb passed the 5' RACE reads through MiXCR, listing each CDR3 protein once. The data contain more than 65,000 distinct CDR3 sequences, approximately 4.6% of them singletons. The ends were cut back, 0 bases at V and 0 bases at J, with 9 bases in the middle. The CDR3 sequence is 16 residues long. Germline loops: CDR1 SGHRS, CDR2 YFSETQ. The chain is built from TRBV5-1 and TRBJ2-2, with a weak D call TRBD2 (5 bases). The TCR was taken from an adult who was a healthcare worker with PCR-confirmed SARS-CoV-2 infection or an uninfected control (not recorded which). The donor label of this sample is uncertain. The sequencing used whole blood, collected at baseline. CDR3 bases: TGCGCCAGCAGCTTGGAGACCGGGACGAACACCGGGGAGCTGTTTTTT. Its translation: CASSLETGTNTGELFF.